Below, 22 T cell receptor beta chains from the same sample are listed, as sequenced in a study of T cell changes during pregnancy in multiple sclerosis. The assay was immunoSEQ multiplex PCR, and TCRdb's table has in-frame clones only and misses some. The sample has more than 50,000 clones, more than 85% seen once. The sample in question was peripheral blood, obtained before pregnancy. These receptors were obtained from a female donor with multiple sclerosis, enrolled in a pregnancy study.

This clone showed up just a few times. V usage is TRBV2 and J usage is TRBJ1-2; D may be TRBD1 (6 bases). Germline values: CDR1 SNHLY, CDR2 FYNNEI. V lost 3 bases and J lost 5, with 13 bases in between. This CDR3 comprises 14 residues. In DNA, the CDR3 is TGTGCCAGCAGTGAGTCGAGGGGGACGTATGGCTACACCTTC. This encodes CASSESRGTYGYTF.

The chain couples TRBV18 to TRBJ2-3, with TRBD1 identical over 9 bases. Germline V gene data show CDR1 as KGHSH and CDR2 as LQKENI. After removal of 6 bases from V and 3 bases from J, the junction contained 7 bases not matched to a gene. The CDR3 covers 15 residues. CDR3 sequence reads: CASSPNRGRTDTQYF. DNA for the CDR3: TGTGCCAGCTCCCCCAACAGGGGGCGTACAGATACGCAGTATTTT.

This rearrangement joins TRBV7-2 to TRBJ1-1; TRBD1 might be the D (6 bases). Trimming took 1 base from V and 4 from J, leaving 13 bases between them. Looked up from germline, CDR1 is SGHTA and CDR2 is FQGNSA. The CDR3 length is 15 residues. The CDR3 coding sequence is TGTGCCAGCAGCTTAGTCGGCAGGGGTGGCACTGAAGCTTTCTTT. As protein: CASSLVGRGGTEAFF.

In this sample, this clone turned up once. The chain is built from TRBV11-2 and TRBJ2-5; tentatively, D is TRBD2 (7 bases). From germline, CDR1 is SGHAT and CDR2 FQNNGV. CDR3 length: 17 residues. Trimming left V 5 bases short and J 1 base short, with 20 bases between. The CDR3 DNA reads as TGTGCCAGCAGCCGAGGAGGGGGGGGCTGGAGCCAAGAGACCCAGTACTTC. Amino acid sequence: CASSRGGGGWSQETQYF.

V gene TRBV29-1 combines with J gene TRBJ2-5; possible D gene TRBD1, 5 bases. Germline V gives CDR1 SQVTM, CDR2 ANQGSEA. Trimming left V 3 bases short and J 5 bases short, with 7 bases between. This CDR3 has 11 amino acids. CDR3 sequence reads: CSVDRVETQYF. DNA for the CDR3: TGCAGCGTTGACAGGGTGGAGACCCAGTACTTC.

V and J are TRBV9 and TRBJ1-1; 7 bases map to TRBD1. From germline, CDR1 is SGDLS and CDR2 YYNGEE. The CDR3 runs 14 residues. Germline trimming cut 0 bases from V and 4 bases from J; bases unmatched to any gene: 3. CDR3 sequence: CASSVEGASTEAFF. DNA of the CDR3: TGTGCCAGCAGCGTAGAGGGGGCGTCCACTGAAGCTTTCTTT.

V usage is TRBV19 and J usage is TRBJ1-4; possibly TRBD1 for D (5 bases). Germline V gene sequence: CDR1 LNHDA, CDR2 SQIVND (reference sequence). The V gene lost 8 bases and the J gene lost 8 bases, with 15 bases spanning the gap. The CDR3 totals 13 residues. CDR3 nucleotides: TGTGCCAGTGCGGGGGGGTTTAGAGAAAAACTGTTTTTT. Its protein is CASAGGFREKLFF.

The CDR3 loop reads CASSLPQGLNTEAFF. DNA of the CDR3: TGTGCCAGCAGCTTACCACAGGGGTTGAACACTGAAGCTTTCTTT. V is TRBV5-5 and J is TRBJ1-1; 7 bases line up with TRBD1. This CDR3 region has 15 residues. The V gene end was trimmed by 2 bases and the J gene end by 0 bases; junction bases not matched to a gene: 4. Germline CDR1 SGHKS, CDR2 YYEKEE (reference sequence).

The chain uses TRBV4-3 and TRBJ1-4; maybe TRBD1 (5 bases). V was trimmed by 4 bases and J by 7 bases, leaving 10 bases between them. The CDR3 is made up of 13 amino acids. The germline V gene has CDR1 LGHNA and CDR2 YSLEER. The chain's CDR3 is CASSPRGGEKLFF. CDR3 sequence (DNA): TGCGCCAGCAGCCCCCGGGGGGGTGAAAAACTGTTTTTT.

The J gene is TRBJ2-3, the V gene TRBV14, with 7 bases that match TRBD1. Germline assignment: CDR1 SGHDN and CDR2 FVKESK. This CDR3 spans 16 amino acids. The trim removed 5 bases at V and 0 bases at J, leaving 8 bases unmatched. CDR3 in amino acids: CASSTYRGYSTDTQYF. The CDR3 region has the DNA TGTGCCAGCAGCACGTACAGGGGTTATAGCACAGATACGCAGTATTTT. The variable domain in full, completed from reference TRBV14 and TRBJ2-3, reads EAGVTQFPSHSVIEKGQTVTLRCDPISGHDNLYWYRRVMGKEIKFLLHFVKESKQDESGMPNNRFLAERTGGTYSTLKVQPAELEDSGVYFCASSTYRGYSTDTQYFGPGTRLTVL.

This sequence joins TRBV25-1 and TRBJ2-2; D is perhaps TRBD2 (5 bases). Germline V gene lookup returns CDR1 MGHDK and CDR2 SYGVNS. The CDR3 has 14 residues. V was shortened by 2 bases and J by 7 bases, with 11 bases between the two germline ends. In nucleotides, the CDR3 is TGTGCCAGCAGTGAAGCCGCTCGGGGCGGGGAGCTGTTTTTT. It encodes CASSEAARGGELFF.

V and J are TRBV10-3 and TRBJ2-3, with no clear D. This CDR3 is built from 14 residues. CDR1 is ENHRY and CDR2 is SYGVKD in the germline V gene. Trimming shortened V by 2 bases and J by 0 bases, and 6 bases separated the two germline ends. The CDR3 here is CAISEMASTDTQYF. DNA for the CDR3: TGTGCCATCAGTGAGATGGCCAGCACAGATACGCAGTATTTT.

This clone is a singleton in its sample. The chain uses TRBV10-3 and TRBJ1-2, with no clear D. V was shortened by 0 bases and J by 6 bases, with 5 bases between the two germline ends. The CDR3 spans 12 residues. The V gene's germline CDR1 is ENHRY and CDR2 SYGVKD. The CDR3 sequence: CAISESRDGYTF. DNA for the CDR3: TGTGCCATCAGTGAGTCGCGGGATGGCTACACCTTC.

The chain couples TRBV5-1 to TRBJ2-5; perhaps TRBD1 as D (6 bases). Germline CDR1 reads SGHRS; CDR2 reads YFSETQ. The CDR3 is 14 residues long. Trimming took 1 base from V and 0 from J, leaving 7 bases between them. The CDR3 region has the DNA TGCGCCAGCAGCTTGCGGGACAACCAAGAGACCCAGTACTTC. Its protein is CASSLRDNQETQYF.

A few counts support this clone. The rearrangement links TRBV25-1 to TRBJ1-2; D gene uncertain. V was pared by 3 bases and J by 1 base, with 3 bases between. This CDR3 is 12 amino acids long. The germline V gene has CDR1 MGHDK and CDR2 SYGVNS. The CDR3 nucleotides are TGTGCCAGCAGTGACAGTAACTATGGCTACACCTTC. It translates to CASSDSNYGYTF.

This sequence joins TRBV2 and TRBJ1-1; tentative D call: TRBD1 (5 bases). Germline V lookup: CDR1 SNHLY, CDR2 FYNNEI. V was trimmed by 7 bases and J by 1 base, leaving 13 bases between them. The CDR3 consists of 14 residues. The CDR3 DNA reads TGTGCCAGCACGAGCGACAGACAGAACACTGAAGCTTTCTTT. It is translated as CASTSDRQNTEAFF.

The gene calls are TRBV5-1 and TRBJ1-6, with 7 bases matching TRBD1. The junction had 3 bases not matched to a gene; V was cut back by 0 bases and J by 9 bases. The germline V gene encodes CDR1 SGHRS and CDR2 YFSETQ. This CDR3 is 14 amino acids long. The CDR3 nucleotides are TGCGCCAGCAGCTTGGAGGGGGCCGCTTCACCCCTCCACTTT. Its translation is CASSLEGAASPLHF.

The J gene is TRBJ2-3, the V gene TRBV12-5; 9 bases line up with TRBD2. The CDR3 is 14 residues long. V shed 7 bases, J shed 5 bases, and the junction held 7 bases outside the gene matches. CDR1 and CDR2 from the germline V gene are LGHNT and FRNRAP. DNA for the CDR3: TGTGCTAGTGCCCGAGCGGGGGGTGGAGATACGCAGTATTTT. Its protein product is CASARAGGGDTQYF.

The gene calls are TRBV6-6 and TRBJ2-7; D possibly corresponds to TRBD2 (6 bases). Germline V gene lookup returns CDR1 MNHNY and CDR2 SVGAGI (reference sequence). The CDR3 contains 13 residues. The V and J ends lost 4 bases and 2 bases respectively, with 9 bases between them. Here the CDR3 reads CASSFTGAYEQYF. CDR3 in DNA: TGTGCCAGCAGTTTCACGGGGGCCTACGAGCAGTACTTC.

This sequence joins TRBV11-2 and TRBJ1-2; 7 bases match TRBD1. The CDR3 covers 13 residues. Per the germline V gene, CDR1 is SGHAT and CDR2 is FQNNGV. The CDR3 nucleotides are TGTGCTATCGAGACAGGGTATTTCGATGGCTACACCTTC. Its translation: CAIETGYFDGYTF. Full variable domain (missing parts from reference TRBV11-2 and TRBJ1-2): EAGVAQSPRYKIIEKRQSVAFWCNPISGHATLYWYQQILGQGPKLLIQFQNNGVVDDSQLPKDRFSAERLKGVDSTLKIQPAKLEDSAVYLCAIETGYFDGYTFGSGTRLTVV.

The genes are TRBV14 and TRBJ2-7; tentatively, D is TRBD2 (6 bases). The CDR3 consists of 15 residues. Trimming removed 1 base at V and 4 bases at J, with 14 bases between. Germline-derived CDR1 and CDR2 are SGHDN and FVKESK. The CDR3 is CASSQVGGSGYEQYF. The DNA for the CDR3 is TGTGCCAGCAGCCAAGTGGGGGGATCGGGATACGAGCAGTACTTC. Filled out from reference TRBV14 and TRBJ2-7, the complete variable domain reads EAGVTQFPSHSVIEKGQTVTLRCDPISGHDNLYWYRRVMGKEIKFLLHFVKESKQDESGMPNNRFLAERTGGTYSTLKVQPAELEDSGVYFCASSQVGGSGYEQYFGPGTRLTVT.

The chain combines TRBV7-9 with TRBJ2-7, with TRBD2 identical over 7 bases. The V and J ends lost 1 base and 4 bases, in that order; junction bases with no gene match: 13. Germline lookup yields CDR1 SEHNR and CDR2 FQNEAQ (reference sequence). The CDR3 consists of 17 residues. Here the CDR3 reads CASSLGVGGVGLYEQYF. DNA for the CDR3: TGTGCCAGCAGCTTAGGGGTGGGAGGGGTTGGATTGTACGAGCAGTACTTC. The whole variable domain, remainder taken from reference TRBV7-9 and TRBJ2-7, is DTGVSQNPRHKITKRGQNVTFRCDPISEHNRLYWYRQTLGQGPEFLTYFQNEAQLEKSRLLSDRFSAERPKGSFSTLEIQRTEQGDSAMYLCASSLGVGGVGLYEQYFGPGTRLTVT.